Below, 27 T cell receptor beta chains from the same sample are listed, as sequenced in a study of human T cells and chemical hapten exposure. TCRdb independently ran MiXCR on the RACE reads; one entry per CDR3 protein. Among about 98,000 distinct CDR3 sequences listed, 10% to 12% were seen once. The time point is: pre-sensitization, week 0. Sample treatment: therapeutic diphenylcyclopropenone sensitization with weekly scalp DPC. Sample: whole blood, taken in connection with sensitization to the hapten diphenylcyclopropenone (DPC). Receptors originate from a woman aged 60-70 years with alopecia areata. Some clones in this sample may be carry-over from other donors' samples.

This clonotype was seen many times. The genes are TRBV5-1 and TRBJ2-7; D possibly corresponds to TRBD1 (5 bases). The CDR3 covers 14 residues. The V end lost 0 bases, the J end lost 5 bases, and 12 bases lay between the germline ends. Looked up from germline, CDR1 is SGHRS and CDR2 is YFSETQ. The CDR3 bases are TGCGCCAGCAGCTTGGACCAGGGAACCCACGAGCAGTACTTC. Protein: CASSLDQGTHEQYF.

The rearrangement links TRBV7-9 to TRBJ1-1; no clear D. Between the trimmed V and J ends, which lost 5 bases and 4 bases, there was a span of 14 bases. The CDR3 contains 14 residues. From germline, CDR1 is SEHNR and CDR2 FQNEAQ (reference sequence). The CDR3, as DNA: TGTGCCAGCAGCCAGAGAAATGGAGGCACTGAAGCTTTCTTT. It specifies CASSQRNGGTEAFF.

This clonotype came up many times. The chain has TRBV29-1 and TRBJ2-3; D uncertain. This CDR3 has 12 amino acids. Germline V gene lookup returns CDR1 SQVTM and CDR2 ANQGSEA. Trimming stripped 7 bases from V and 6 bases from J, with 14 bases between. The chain's CDR3 is CSASPRSDTQYF. In DNA form, the CDR3 reads TGCAGCGCGAGCCCTAGATCGGATACGCAGTATTTT.

This clonotype was recorded many times. V and J are TRBV5-1 and TRBJ1-2; the D is unclear. The CDR3 spans 15 residues. Trimming took 2 bases from V and 3 from J, leaving 14 bases between them. Germline-derived CDR1 and CDR2 are SGHRS and YFSETQ. The CDR3 sequence: CASSLARTLDYGYTF. The CDR3 DNA is TGCGCCAGCAGCTTAGCCAGGACCCTTGACTATGGCTACACCTTC.

There are a few counts of this clonotype. This chain connects TRBV7-9 to TRBJ2-1; 10 bases fit TRBD2. The CDR3 has 14 amino acids. The V gene end was trimmed by 4 bases and the J gene end by 9 bases; junction bases not matched to a gene: 6. Germline lookup yields CDR1 SEHNR and CDR2 FQNEAQ (reference sequence). CDR3 loop: CASSWLAGESEQFF. The DNA for the CDR3 is TGTGCCAGCAGCTGGCTAGCGGGGGAGAGTGAGCAGTTCTTC.

This clonotype has ten or more counts. The chain uses TRBV5-4 and TRBJ2-3, with 9 bases aligning to TRBD2. V was pared by 2 bases and J by 1 base, with 5 bases of the junction left unmatched. This CDR3 has 16 amino acids. Germline V gene sequence: CDR1 SGHNT, CDR2 YYREEE (reference sequence). In DNA form, the CDR3 reads TGTGCCAGCAGCTTTACGTTAGCGGGGGGCACAGATACGCAGTATTTT. It encodes CASSFTLAGGTDTQYF. Based on the CDR3 plus reference TRBV5-4 and TRBJ2-3, the full variable domain is ETGVTQSPTHLIKTRGQQVTLRCSSQSGHNTVSWYQQALGQGPQFIFQYYREEENGRGNFPPRFSGLQFPNYSSELNVNALELDDSALYLCASSFTLAGGTDTQYFGPGTRLTVL.

The table lists this clonotype with many counts. The chain recombines TRBV7-6 with TRBJ2-2; D is ambiguous. Germline CDR1 SGHVS, CDR2 FNYEAQ. Trimming shortened V by 1 base and J by 0 bases, and 12 bases separated the two germline ends. CDR3 length: 17 amino acids. The CDR3 sequence is CASSLVSGTSNTGELFF. Written as DNA, the CDR3 is TGTGCCAGCAGCTTAGTATCAGGCACCTCGAACACCGGGGAGCTGTTTTTT.

At least ten counts were recorded for this clonotype. The chain links TRBV20-1 to TRBJ1-2; TRBD1 agrees at 8 bases. J gave up 4 bases and V 6 bases, and 16 bases lay outside the gene matches. CDR3 length: 16 residues. Germline V gene data show CDR1 as DFQATT and CDR2 as SNEGSKA (reference sequence). The CDR3 sequence: CSARQGSSSGLYGYTF. The CDR3 DNA reads as TGCAGTGCGAGACAGGGGTCCTCCTCGGGACTCTATGGCTACACCTTC.

With respect to this clonotype: A much larger clone lies one base from this, so it may be a read error. The chain couples TRBV7-2 to TRBJ2-3; tentatively, D is TRBD2 (5 bases). The germline CDR1 and CDR2 sequences are SGHTA and FQGNSA. This CDR3 comprises 16 residues. CDR3 protein: CASSSVGYGGTDSQYF. CDR3 sequence (DNA): TGTGCCAGCAGCTCGGTGGGGTACGGAGGCACAGATTCGCAGTATTTT.

J is TRBJ2-1 and V is TRBV4-2; 9 bases are a match to TRBD1. The CDR3 covers 16 residues. CDR1 LGHNA and CDR2 YNFKEQ come from the germline V gene. The J segment lost 6 bases and the V segment lost 0 bases, leaving 6 bases of the junction unmatched. The CDR3 here is CASSQDNRGRSNEQFF. The CDR3 DNA is TGTGCCAGCAGCCAAGACAACAGGGGGCGCTCCAATGAGCAGTTCTTC.

The chain joins TRBV9 to TRBJ1-1; D may be TRBD1 (6 bases). V was shortened by 1 base and J by 6 bases, with 7 bases between the two germline ends. The CDR3 extends over 12 amino acids. Germline V gives CDR1 SGDLS, CDR2 YYNGEE. CDR3 protein: CASSVQGPEAFF. CDR3 bases: TGTGCCAGCAGCGTACAGGGGCCTGAAGCTTTCTTT.

Concerning this clonotype itself: One base away lies a much larger clone, so this may be a sequencing read error. The rearrangement uses TRBV12-3 or TRBV12-4 and TRBJ1-1, with unresolved D. The CDR3 consists of 13 residues. The CDR3 DNA is TGTGCCTGCAGTTTCGCCCATAACACTGAAGCTTTCTTT. Its translation is CACSFAHNTEAFF.

At least ten counts were recorded for this clonotype. The V call is TRBV12-3 or TRBV12-4, the J call TRBJ1-1; unclear D gene. The CDR3 totals 14 residues. Trimming removed 6 bases at V and 6 bases at J, with 17 bases between. CDR3 residues: CASSRTGGKAEAFF. As DNA, the CDR3 is TGTGCCAGCAGCCGGACTGGAGGCAAGGCTGAAGCTTTCTTT.

There are many counts of this clonotype. The V gene is TRBV6-6, the J gene TRBJ2-7; D not resolved. Between the trimmed V and J ends, which lost 6 bases and 1 base, there was a span of 7 bases. This CDR3 contains 12 residues. Germline V gene sequence: CDR1 MNHNY, CDR2 SVGAGI (reference sequence). This chain's CDR3 is CASRQSSYEQYF. CDR3 nucleotides: TGTGCCAGCAGACAGTCATCCTACGAGCAGTACTTC.

The CDR3 sequence: CATAGAGPDYYEQYF. The CDR3, as DNA: TGTGCCACCGCAGGGGCGGGTCCCGATTACTACGAGCAGTACTTC. The chain has TRBV5-4 and TRBJ2-7; possibly TRBD1 for D (6 bases). The CDR3 is 15 residues long. Germline V gene lookup returns CDR1 SGHNT and CDR2 YYREEE (reference sequence). Trimming pared 9 bases from V and 3 bases from J, leaving 22 bases between.

J is TRBJ1-4 and V is TRBV10-2; perhaps TRBD1 as D (6 bases). CDR3 length: 16 residues. Looked up from germline, CDR1 is WSHSY and CDR2 is SAAADI. Between the trimmed V and J ends, which lost 4 bases and 8 bases, there was a span of 20 bases. The CDR3 DNA follows: TGCGCCAGCAGTGGGGTTCGACCCCGGAGGGGGGAAAAACTGTTTTTT. It is translated as CASSGVRPRRGEKLFF.

The chain combines TRBV29-1 with TRBJ2-7; D unclear. The CDR3 is 12 residues long. Per the germline V gene, CDR1 is SQVTM and CDR2 is ANQGSEA. The V gene lost 4 bases and the J gene lost 2 bases, with 9 bases spanning the gap. CDR3 in DNA: TGCAGCGTTGTGGTTAGCCCCTACGAGCAGTACTTC. Encoded protein: CSVVVSPYEQYF.

This clonotype has just a few counts. This sequence joins TRBV20-1 and TRBJ2-7; the D is unclear. CDR1 and CDR2 from the germline V gene are DFQATT and SNEGSKA (reference sequence). V was cut by 0 bases and J by 6 bases, with 9 bases left in between. The CDR3 is made up of 12 amino acids. Written as DNA, the CDR3 is TGCAGTGCTAGAGATATGGAAGCCGAGCAGTACTTC. Its protein is CSARDMEAEQYF.

This clonotype appeared many times. The chain has TRBV7-9 and TRBJ2-5, with TRBD1 matching over 7 bases. Unmatched junction bases numbered 10, after V lost 5 bases and J lost 1 base. This CDR3 is 16 amino acids long. CDR1 SEHNR and CDR2 FQNEAQ come from the germline V gene (reference sequence). The CDR3 nucleotides are TGTGCCAGCAGCGGCCCTAGGGGGCTCCGCCAAGAGACCCAGTACTTC. It yields the protein CASSGPRGLRQETQYF. The whole variable domain, remainder taken from reference TRBV7-9 and TRBJ2-5, is DTGVSQNPRHKITKRGQNVTFRCDPISEHNRLYWYRQTLGQGPEFLTYFQNEAQLEKSRLLSDRFSAERPKGSFSTLEIQRTEQGDSAMYLCASSGPRGLRQETQYFGPGTRLLVL.

Only one count was recorded for this clonotype. J is TRBJ1-3 and V is TRBV29-1, with D unresolved. V shed 4 bases and J shed 2 bases, with 9 bases lying between them. Germline V gives CDR1 SQVTM, CDR2 ANQGSEA. The CDR3 covers 13 residues. The CDR3 loop is CSVGARPGNTIYF. DNA of the CDR3: TGCAGCGTTGGGGCCCGGCCTGGAAACACCATATATTTT.

The chain carries TRBV29-1 and TRBJ2-1; TRBD1 aligns across 7 bases. Germline-derived CDR1 and CDR2 are SQVTM and ANQGSEA. With V trimmed by 4 bases and J by 3 bases, 6 bases remained unmatched. The CDR3 totals 14 residues. The chain's CDR3 is CSVALGQSYNEQFF. CDR3 bases: TGCAGCGTTGCCCTGGGACAGAGCTACAATGAGCAGTTCTTC.

This clonotype was picked up many times. The CDR3 here is CASRGTGAQYF. CDR3 sequence (DNA): TGTGCCAGCAGGGGGACTGGCGCGCAGTACTTC. This chain links TRBV12-3 or TRBV12-4 with TRBJ2-7, with D maybe TRBD2 (6 bases). The CDR3 spans 11 residues. V was clipped by 6 bases and J by 9 bases, with 12 bases between them.

This clonotype was counted between two and nine times. The chain uses TRBV12-3 or TRBV12-4 and TRBJ2-1; D gene ambiguous. V was cut by 4 bases and J by 5 bases, with 6 bases left in between. The CDR3 spans 12 residues. CDR3 amino acids: CASSWVDNEQFF. CDR3 DNA sequence: TGTGCCAGCAGTTGGGTTGACAATGAGCAGTTCTTC.

The chain combines TRBV11-2 with TRBJ2-7, with 7 bases fitting TRBD1. V gave up 5 bases and J gave up 5 bases; unmatched junction bases: 12. Germline CDR1 and CDR2: SGHAT and FQNNGV. CDR3 length equals 15 residues. Here the CDR3 reads CASSTRQGESDEQYF. In DNA, the CDR3 is TGTGCCAGCAGCACGCGACAGGGTGAGAGCGACGAGCAGTACTTC.

This clonotype was observed at least ten times. This chain connects TRBV27 to TRBJ1-2; 8 nucleotides match TRBD1. The CDR3 runs 14 residues. Germline CDR1 reads MNHEY; CDR2 reads SMNVEV (reference sequence). V was clipped by 4 bases and J by 2 bases; unmatched bases: 3. The DNA of the CDR3 is TGTGCCAGCAGTTCCCGGACAGGGAACTATGGCTACACCTTC. Translated, it gives CASSSRTGNYGYTF.

This clonotype occurred a few times. The gene calls are TRBV18 and TRBJ1-1, with TRBD1 identical over 7 bases. The CDR3 has 13 amino acids. Germline V gene data show CDR1 as KGHSH and CDR2 as LQKENI. The V and J ends lost 3 bases and 3 bases, in that order; junction bases with no gene match: 1. CDR3 DNA: TGTGCCAGCTCACCCGGACAGGACACTGAAGCTTTCTTT. Protein: CASSPGQDTEAFF.

V is TRBV7-2 and J is TRBJ2-4; D not resolved. This CDR3 is 17 amino acids long. Trimming took 2 bases from V and 0 from J, leaving 14 bases between them. CDR1 and CDR2 from the germline V gene are SGHTA and FQGNSA. In DNA form, the CDR3 reads TGTGCCAGCAGCTTAATAGCAGGATTCCTAGCCAAAAACATTCAGTACTTC. It is translated as CASSLIAGFLAKNIQYF.